These 18 T cell receptor beta chains were sequenced from one sample in a study of blood T cell repertoires in COVID-19. Data came from immunoSEQ multiplex PCR; TCRdb stores just in-frame clones and leaves some out. The table includes about 440,000 clones, 85% to 90% detected once. The sample taken for sequencing was peripheral blood. Receptors originate from a woman in her twenties or thirties with acute or convalescent COVID-19.

The chain carries TRBV29-1 and TRBJ2-5; 8 bases are shared with TRBD2. V lost 5 bases to trimming and J lost 1 base; unmatched junction nucleotides: 3. The CDR3 has 13 residues. Germline assignment: CDR1 SQVTM and CDR2 ANQGSEA. The CDR3 coding sequence is TGCAGCGTTCGGGGGGGCCTCCAAGAGACCCAGTACTTC. Amino acid sequence: CSVRGGLQETQYF.

The J gene is TRBJ2-3, the V gene TRBV4-1; 8 positions match TRBD2. This CDR3 contains 16 residues. In germline, CDR1 is MGHRA, CDR2 YSYEKL. V was pared by 11 bases and J by 1 base, with 14 bases of the junction left unmatched. The CDR3 DNA follows: TGCGCCCCCAGCCATTATTCGGGGGGGGGCACAGATACGCAGTATTTT. This gives the protein CAPSHYSGGGTDTQYF.

The CDR3 DNA sequence: TGTGCCATCCGACCGGGGTCTTTAAATTACAATGAGCAGTTCTTC. It translates to CAIRPGSLNYNEQFF. This sequence joins TRBV28 and TRBJ2-1, with D possibly being TRBD2 (5 bases). Trimming took 10 bases from V and 4 from J, leaving 20 bases between them. CDR3 size: 15 residues. CDR1 is MDHEN, CDR2 SYDVKM, per germline.

The chain joins TRBV19 to TRBJ1-2; D uncertain. Germline CDR1 reads LNHDA; CDR2 reads SQIVND (reference sequence). Trimming cost V 6 bases and J 0 bases, with 11 bases left between them. The CDR3 spans 14 residues. The CDR3 spells CASRVIQSNYGYTF. As DNA, the CDR3 is TGTGCCAGTAGAGTCATACAGTCTAACTATGGCTACACCTTC.

This sequence joins TRBV21-1 and TRBJ1-6; the D call TRBD1 from the table was never checked on the DNA. TRBV21-1 is listed as a pseudogene. This CDR3 has 15 amino acids. CDR3 sequence: CASSKRRVCNSPLHF. The CDR3 DNA is TGTGCCAGCAGCAAACGCAGGGTTTGTAATTCACCCCTCCACTTT.

This clone has just one count. The J gene is TRBJ1-2, the V gene TRBV2; TRBD1 matches at 7 bases. The CDR3 is 14 residues long. Germline V lookup: CDR1 SNHLY, CDR2 FYNNEI. V trimming: 6 bases; J trimming: 4 bases; junction bases outside the gene matches: 8. The CDR3 loop is CASSPETGPYGYTF. CDR3 DNA: TGTGCCAGCAGCCCCGAGACAGGGCCCTATGGCTACACCTTC.

This clone turned up a few times. The chain combines TRBV3-1 (or the pseudogene TRBV3-2) with TRBJ2-7; 9 bases match TRBD1. The J segment lost 3 bases and the V segment lost 11 bases, leaving 8 bases of the junction unmatched. This CDR3 has 13 residues. Germline CDR1 LGHDT, CDR2 YNNKEL (reference sequence). CDR3 loop: CACTPGQGYEQYF. The DNA of the CDR3 is TGTGCCTGTACACCGGGACAGGGCTACGAGCAGTACTTC.

CDR3 protein: CASSLADRIQETQYF. CDR3 coding DNA: TGTGCCAGCAGCTTGGCGGACAGAATACAAGAGACCCAGTACTTC. The chain combines TRBV5-4 with TRBJ2-5, with a tentative D call TRBD1 (6 bases). The CDR3 totals 15 residues. Per germline, CDR1 SGHNT and CDR2 YYREEE (reference sequence). The ends were cut back, 0 bases at V and 2 bases at J, with 11 bases in the middle. Supplemented by reference TRBV5-4 and TRBJ2-5, the full variable domain reads ETGVTQSPTHLIKTRGQQVTLRCSSQSGHNTVSWYQQALGQGPQFIFQYYREEENGRGNFPPRFSGLQFPNYSSELNVNALELDDSALYLCASSLADRIQETQYFGPGTRLLVL.

This clone is a singleton in its sample. The chain uses TRBV11-1 and TRBJ1-3; D is undetermined. The CDR3 runs 13 residues. Trimming pared 4 bases from V and 0 bases from J, leaving 4 bases between. Per the germline V gene, CDR1 is SGHAT and CDR2 is FQDESV (reference sequence). The CDR3 DNA sequence: TGTGCCAGCAGCTACTACTCTGGAAACACCATATATTTT. Translating gives CASSYYSGNTIYF.

This chain uses TRBV11-3 with TRBJ1-1; no clear D. From germline, CDR1 is SGHNT and CDR2 YENEEA. Deletions cut 7 bases from V and 1 base from J, with 7 bases between. This CDR3 comprises 12 residues. The CDR3 region has the DNA TGTGCCAGCAAGGAGAGGAACACTGAAGCTTTCTTT. Residues: CASKERNTEAFF.

Here the CDR3 DNA reads TGTGCCAGCAGTCCCGACAGGGGAGCCTATGGCTACACCTTC. Translating it yields CASSPDRGAYGYTF. The chain has TRBV2 and TRBJ1-2, with TRBD1 matching 8 bases. The CDR3 totals 14 residues. The V and J ends lost 5 bases and 4 bases, in that order; junction bases with no gene match: 6. Germline CDR1 SNHLY, CDR2 FYNNEI.

The V and J genes are TRBV19 and TRBJ2-5; TRBD2 matches at 11 bases. V shed 3 bases, J shed 1 base, and the junction held 4 bases outside the gene matches. The CDR3 has 16 residues. Germline V gene sequence: CDR1 LNHDA, CDR2 SQIVND (reference sequence). The CDR3: CASSIFLAGGQETQYF. The CDR3 coding sequence is TGTGCCAGTAGTATTTTTCTAGCGGGGGGCCAAGAGACCCAGTACTTC.

This chain links TRBV7-9 with TRBJ2-3, with D tentatively TRBD1 (6 bases). The germline CDR1 and CDR2 sequences are SEHNR and FQNEAQ (reference sequence). CDR3 length: 11 amino acids. The CDR3 DNA reads TGTGCTGGGGGCTTAACAGATACGCAGTATTTT. This encodes CAGGLTDTQYF.

This clone has just one count. Written as DNA, the CDR3 is TGTGCCAGCCGCTTCGGTGGTACCGGGGAGCTGTTTTTT. Protein: CASRFGGTGELFF. J is TRBJ2-2 and V is TRBV27, with D hard to call. The CDR3 has 13 residues. Germline CDR1 MNHEY, CDR2 SMNVEV (reference sequence). With 8 bases removed from V and 5 bases from J, the gap between germline ends came to 12 bases.

The CDR3 is CASSQGYYGYTF. The CDR3 bases are TGTGCCAGCAGCCAGGGGTACTATGGCTACACCTTC. The chain employs TRBV6-2 or TRBV6-3 and TRBJ1-2; a possible D gene is TRBD1 (6 bases). Germline CDR1 and CDR2: MNHEY and SVGEGT. Trimming removed 6 bases from V and 3 bases from J, with 8 bases in between. The CDR3 sequence is 12 residues long.

This clone was counted between two and nine times. This chain connects TRBV5-1 to TRBJ2-7; 7 nucleotides agree with TRBD2. This CDR3 spans 15 amino acids. Germline V gene data show CDR1 as SGHRS and CDR2 as YFSETQ. V shed 2 bases, J shed 1 base, and the junction held 6 bases outside the gene matches. CDR3 in DNA: TGCGCCAGCAGCTTAGGGCAGGGAGGGTCCTACGAGCAGTACTTC. Its protein product is CASSLGQGGSYEQYF.

This clone has just a few counts. V is TRBV5-1 and J is TRBJ1-1; D unresolved. The CDR3 loop spans 14 amino acids. In germline, CDR1 is SGHRS, CDR2 YFSETQ. Trimming pared 0 bases from V and 6 bases from J, leaving 12 bases between. In DNA form, the CDR3 reads TGCGCCAGCAGCTTGGAACAATTACGGGCTGAAGCTTTCTTT. Protein sequence: CASSLEQLRAEAFF.

This sequence joins TRBV18 and TRBJ2-1; D is undetermined. V lost 3 bases, J lost 1 base, and 4 bases lay in between. Germline-derived CDR1 and CDR2 are KGHSH and LQKENI. The CDR3 contains 13 residues. The CDR3 reads CASSPTSYNEQFF. The CDR3, as DNA: TGTGCCAGCTCACCTACTTCCTACAATGAGCAGTTCTTC.